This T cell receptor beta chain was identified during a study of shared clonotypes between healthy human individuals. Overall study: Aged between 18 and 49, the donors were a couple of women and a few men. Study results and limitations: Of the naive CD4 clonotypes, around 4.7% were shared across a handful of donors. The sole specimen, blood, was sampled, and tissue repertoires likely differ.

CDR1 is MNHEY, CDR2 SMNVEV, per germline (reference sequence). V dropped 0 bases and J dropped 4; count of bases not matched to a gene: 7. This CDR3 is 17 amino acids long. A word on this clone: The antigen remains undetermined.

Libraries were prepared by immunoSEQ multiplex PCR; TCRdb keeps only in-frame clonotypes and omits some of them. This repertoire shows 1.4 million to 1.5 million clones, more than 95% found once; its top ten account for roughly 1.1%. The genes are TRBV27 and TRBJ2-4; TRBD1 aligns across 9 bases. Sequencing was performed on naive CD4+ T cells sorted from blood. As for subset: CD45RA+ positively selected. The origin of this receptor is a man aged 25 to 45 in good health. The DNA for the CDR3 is TGTGCCAGCAGTTTATCGAGGACAGGGGCGCTAAAAAACATTCAGTACTTC. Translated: CASSLSRTGALKNIQYF.